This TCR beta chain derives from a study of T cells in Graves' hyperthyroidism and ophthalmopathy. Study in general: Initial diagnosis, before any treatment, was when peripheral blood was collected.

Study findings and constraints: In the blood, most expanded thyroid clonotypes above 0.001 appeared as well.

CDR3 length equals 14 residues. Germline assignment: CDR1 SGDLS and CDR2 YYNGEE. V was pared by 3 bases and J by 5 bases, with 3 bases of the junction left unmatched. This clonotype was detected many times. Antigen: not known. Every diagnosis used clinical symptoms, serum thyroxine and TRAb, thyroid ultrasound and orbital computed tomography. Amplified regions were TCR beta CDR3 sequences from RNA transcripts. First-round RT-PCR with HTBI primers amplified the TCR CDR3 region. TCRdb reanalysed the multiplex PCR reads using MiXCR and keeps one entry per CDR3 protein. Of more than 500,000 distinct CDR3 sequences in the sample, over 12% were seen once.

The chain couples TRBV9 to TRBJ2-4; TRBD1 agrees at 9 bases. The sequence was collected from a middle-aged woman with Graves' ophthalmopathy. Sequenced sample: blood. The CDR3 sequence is CASSGQGGQNIQYF. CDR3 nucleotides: TGTGCCAGCAGCGGACAGGGGGGGCAAAACATTCAGTACTTC.